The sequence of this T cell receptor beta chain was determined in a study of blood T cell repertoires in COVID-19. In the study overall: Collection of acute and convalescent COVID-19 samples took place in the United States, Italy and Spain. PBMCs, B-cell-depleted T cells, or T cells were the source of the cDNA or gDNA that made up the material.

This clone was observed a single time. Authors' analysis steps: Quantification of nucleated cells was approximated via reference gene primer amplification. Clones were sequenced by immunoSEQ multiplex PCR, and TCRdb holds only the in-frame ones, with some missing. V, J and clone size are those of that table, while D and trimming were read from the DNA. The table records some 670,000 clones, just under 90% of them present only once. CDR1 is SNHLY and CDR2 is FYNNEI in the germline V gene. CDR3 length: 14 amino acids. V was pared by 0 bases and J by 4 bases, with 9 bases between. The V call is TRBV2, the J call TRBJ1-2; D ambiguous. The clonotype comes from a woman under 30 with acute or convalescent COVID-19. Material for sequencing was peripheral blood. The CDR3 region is CASSEAVSVYGYTF. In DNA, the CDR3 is TGTGCCAGCAGTGAAGCGGTGTCAGTCTATGGCTACACCTTC.